This TCR beta chain came from a study of blood T cell repertoires in COVID-19. Trimming removed 0 bases from V and 2 bases from J, with 11 bases in between. Germline V gives CDR1 SGHNT, CDR2 YYREEE (reference sequence). The CDR3 loop spans 15 amino acids. Assay used: immunoSEQ multiplex PCR; TCRdb lists only in-frame clones, some missing. Of under 250,000 clones in the sample, over 85% were seen once. This clone was observed a single time. This chain links TRBV5-4 with TRBJ1-2; no clear D. Sequenced sample: PBMCs or T cells enriched from blood (not recorded which). The TCR was taken from a woman under 40 with acute COVID-19. The CDR3 nucleotides are TGTGCCAGCAGCTTGGCTGGAGGCCGAAACTATGGCTACACCTTC. This sequence encodes CASSLAGGRNYGYTF.